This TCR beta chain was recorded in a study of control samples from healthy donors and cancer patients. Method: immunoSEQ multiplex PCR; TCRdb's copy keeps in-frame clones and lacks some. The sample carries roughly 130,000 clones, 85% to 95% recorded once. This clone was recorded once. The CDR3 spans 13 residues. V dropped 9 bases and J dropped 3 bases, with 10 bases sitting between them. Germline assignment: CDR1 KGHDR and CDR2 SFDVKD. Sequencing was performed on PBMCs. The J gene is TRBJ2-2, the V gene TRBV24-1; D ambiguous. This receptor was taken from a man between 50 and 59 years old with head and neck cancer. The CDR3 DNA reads TGTGCCACCCTCGAGTCGGACACCGGGGAGCTGTTTTTT. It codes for CATLESDTGELFF.